The subject of this entry is one TCR beta chain. No antigen is known for it. UMI labels and 5' RACE were used to prepare the TRB cDNA libraries. TCRdb processed the 5' RACE reads again and assigns one entry to each CDR3 protein, with no DNA. This sample's table reports over 100,000 distinct CDR3 sequences. The CDR3 loop spans 14 amino acids. This sample was included in a study of CXCR3-negative and CXCR3-positive naive CD8 T cells. Study-level information: Libraries each contributed about 1.5 +/- 0.3 million TRB reads, for roughly 140 million in total.

Findings and caveats of the study: Relative to CXCR3-negative naive cells, CXCR3-positive naive cells had more hydrophobic TRB CDR3s.

Sequencing input: naive CXCR3+ CD8+ T cells from blood. Subset denoted: CD45RO-CCR7+CD27+CD95- naive CD8+ T cells expressing CXCR3 (TNR3+). The sequence came from a human donor in good health. Some clones in this sample may be carry-over from other donors' samples. V usage is TRBV12-3 or TRBV12-4 and J usage is TRBJ2-4. CDR3 sequence: CASSFHEHENIQYF.